This T cell receptor (beta chain) derives from a study of blood T cell repertoires in COVID-19. At the level of the study: From the United States, Italy and Spain came samples of acute and convalescent COVID-19.

V lost 0 bases, J lost 3 bases, and 11 bases lay in between. This CDR3 comprises 15 residues. The germline CDR1 and CDR2 sequences are MGHDK and SYGVNS. Original data processing: Estimation of nucleated cell counts was performed using reference gene primer amplification. Produced via immunoSEQ multiplex PCR; TCRdb's table is partial and in-frame only. The DNA gave D and trimming, while V, J and clone size come from that table. This sample has 300,000 to 350,000 clones, with around 90% found just once. Those enrolled in Seattle joined during active infection and were followed longitudinally afterward. This clone was recorded a few times.

The sequencing sample was made of peripheral blood. This chain connects TRBV25-1 to TRBJ1-1; TRBD1 might be the D (6 bases). This clonotype was obtained from a man aged 25 to 40 with COVID-19, enrolled during active disease. Here the CDR3 DNA reads TGTGCCAGCAGTGAATATACACAGGGCGACACTGAAGCTTTCTTT. Its protein is CASSEYTQGDTEAFF.